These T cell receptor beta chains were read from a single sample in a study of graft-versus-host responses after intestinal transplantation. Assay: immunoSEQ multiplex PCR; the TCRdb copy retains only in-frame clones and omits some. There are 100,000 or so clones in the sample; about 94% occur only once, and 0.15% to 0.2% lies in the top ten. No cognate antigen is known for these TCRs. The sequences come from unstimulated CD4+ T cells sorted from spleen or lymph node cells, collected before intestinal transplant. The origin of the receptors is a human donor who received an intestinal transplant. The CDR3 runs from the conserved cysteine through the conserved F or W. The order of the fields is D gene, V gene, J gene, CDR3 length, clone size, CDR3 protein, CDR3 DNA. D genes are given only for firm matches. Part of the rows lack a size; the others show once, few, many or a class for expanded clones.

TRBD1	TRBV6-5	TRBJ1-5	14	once	CASSRDRSNQPQHF	TGTGCCAGCAGCCGGGACAGAAGCAATCAGCCCCAGCATTTT
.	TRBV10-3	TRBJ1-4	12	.	CASRSIGEKLFF	TGTGCCTCCCGGTCGATCGGGGAAAAACTGTTTTTT
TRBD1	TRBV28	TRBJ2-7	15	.	CASSLVTGIPYEQYF	TGTGCCAGCAGTTTAGTGACAGGGATCCCCTACGAGCAGTACTTC
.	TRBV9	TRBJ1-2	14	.	CASSVGGLYYGYTF	TGTGCCAGCAGCGTAGGAGGACTGTACTATGGCTACACCTTC
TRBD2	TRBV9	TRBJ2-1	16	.	CASSVLAGEINNEQFF	TGTGCCAGCAGCGTCCTAGCGGGAGAGATAAACAATGAGCAGTTCTTC
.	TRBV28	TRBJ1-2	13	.	CASSLLSAGGYTF	TGTGCCAGCAGTTTGTTAAGCGCGGGGGGCTACACCTTC
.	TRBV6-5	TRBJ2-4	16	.	CASSYDVLASGNIQYF	TGTGCCAGCAGTTACGACGTTCTAGCGTCGGGAAACATTCAGTACTTC
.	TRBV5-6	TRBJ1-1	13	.	CASTAWGGGLTFF	TGTGCCAGCACCGCGTGGGGGGGTGGGCTGACTTTCTTT
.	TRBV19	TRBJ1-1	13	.	CASSIDRDSEAFF	TGTGCCAGTAGTATAGATAGAGACAGCGAAGCTTTCTTT
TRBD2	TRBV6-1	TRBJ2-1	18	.	CASSEYGGLAGGPDEQFF	TGTGCCAGCAGTGAATATGGCGGACTAGCGGGAGGGCCCGATGAGCAGTTCTTC
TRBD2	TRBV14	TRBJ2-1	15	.	CASSPTSGAFNEQFF	TGTGCCAGCAGCCCCACTAGCGGGGCATTCAATGAGCAGTTCTTC
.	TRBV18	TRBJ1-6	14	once	CASSRAATNSPLHF	TGTGCCAGCTCACGGGCAGCCACTAATTCACCCCTCCACTTT
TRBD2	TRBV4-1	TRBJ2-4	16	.	CASSQTGRVAKNIQYF	TGCGCCAGCAGCCAGACCGGGAGGGTCGCCAAAAACATTCAGTACTTC
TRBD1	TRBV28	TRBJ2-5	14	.	CASSSGQFQETQYF	TGTGCCAGCAGTTCGGGACAGTTCCAAGAGACCCAGTACTTC
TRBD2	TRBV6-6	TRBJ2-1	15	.	CATVTGTSSGNEQFF	TGTGCCACCGTTACCGGGACTAGCTCGGGGAATGAGCAGTTCTTC
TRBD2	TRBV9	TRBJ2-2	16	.	CASSVGSGRVSGELFF	TGTGCCAGCAGCGTAGGTAGCGGGAGGGTTTCCGGGGAGCTGTTTTTT
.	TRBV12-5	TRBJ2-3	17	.	CASGPRPLGTSTDTQYF	TGTGCTAGTGGACCCCGGCCCCTCGGGACAAGCACAGATACGCAGTATTTT